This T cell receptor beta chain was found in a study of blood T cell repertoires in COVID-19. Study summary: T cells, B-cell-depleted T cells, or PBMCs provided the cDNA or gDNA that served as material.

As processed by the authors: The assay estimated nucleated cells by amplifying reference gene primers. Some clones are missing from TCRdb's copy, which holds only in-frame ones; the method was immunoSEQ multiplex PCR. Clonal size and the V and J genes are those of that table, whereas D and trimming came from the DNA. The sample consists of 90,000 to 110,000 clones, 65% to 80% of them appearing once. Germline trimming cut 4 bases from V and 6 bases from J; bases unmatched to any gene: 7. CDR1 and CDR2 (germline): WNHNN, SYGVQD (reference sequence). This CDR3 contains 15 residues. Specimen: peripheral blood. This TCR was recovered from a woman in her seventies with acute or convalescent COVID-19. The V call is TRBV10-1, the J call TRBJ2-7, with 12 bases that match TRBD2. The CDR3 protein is CASSALAGGPLEQYF. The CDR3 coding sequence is TGCGCCAGCAGTGCCCTAGCGGGGGGGCCTCTCGAGCAGTACTTC.